This TCR beta chain was documented in a study of T cell responses to AZD1222 COVID-19 vaccine. Here immunoSEQ multiplex PCR was the method, and the copy in TCRdb shows in-frame clones only, minus some. The table includes approximately 60,000 clones, 75% to 90% detected once. This CDR3 has 17 residues. Germline values: CDR1 MNHNY, CDR2 SVGAGI (reference sequence). The V and J ends lost 5 bases and 0 bases, in that order; junction bases with no gene match: 5. The sample consisted of peripheral blood, taken on day 0 of AZD1222 vaccination. The chain employs TRBV6-6 and TRBJ2-6; TRBD1 aligns across 9 bases. The sequence came from an adult in good health. The CDR3 region has the DNA TGTGCCAGCAGTCCAGGACAGGGGAGCTCTGGGGCCAACGTCCTGACTTTC. It specifies CASSPGQGSSGANVLTF.